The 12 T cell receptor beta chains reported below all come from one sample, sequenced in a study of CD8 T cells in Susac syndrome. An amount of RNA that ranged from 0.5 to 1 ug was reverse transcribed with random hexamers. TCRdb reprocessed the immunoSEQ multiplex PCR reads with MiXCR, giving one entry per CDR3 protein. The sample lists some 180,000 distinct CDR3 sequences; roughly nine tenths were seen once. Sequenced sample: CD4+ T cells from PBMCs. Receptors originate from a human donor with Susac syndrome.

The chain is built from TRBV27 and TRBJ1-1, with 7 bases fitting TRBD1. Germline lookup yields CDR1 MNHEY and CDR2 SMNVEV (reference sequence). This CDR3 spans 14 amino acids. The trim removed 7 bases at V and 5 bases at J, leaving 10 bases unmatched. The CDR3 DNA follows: TGTGCCAGCACCCAGGGGGGGGTTCGGACTGAAGCTTTCTTT. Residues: CASTQGGVRTEAFF.

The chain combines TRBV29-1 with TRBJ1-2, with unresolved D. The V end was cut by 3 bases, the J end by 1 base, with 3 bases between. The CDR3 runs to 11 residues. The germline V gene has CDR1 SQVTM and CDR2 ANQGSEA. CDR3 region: CSVDSNYGYTF. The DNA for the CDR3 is TGCAGCGTTGACAGTAACTATGGCTACACCTTC.

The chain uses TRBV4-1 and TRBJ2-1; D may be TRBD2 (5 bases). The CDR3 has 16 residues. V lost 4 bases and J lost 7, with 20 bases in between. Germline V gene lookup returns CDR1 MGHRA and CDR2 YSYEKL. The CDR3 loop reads CASSPTDGERRNEQFF. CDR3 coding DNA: TGCGCCAGCAGCCCCACCGATGGGGAGAGGAGGAATGAGCAGTTCTTC.

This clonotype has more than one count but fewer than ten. The CDR3 sequence: CASSYKRYQPQHF. Written as DNA, the CDR3 is TGTGCCAGCAGTTACAAGAGATATCAGCCCCAGCATTTT. The V and J genes are TRBV6-5 and TRBJ1-5, with unresolved D. In germline, CDR1 is MNHEY, CDR2 SVGAGI. V lost 2 bases and J lost 5, with 7 bases in between. The CDR3 consists of 13 residues.

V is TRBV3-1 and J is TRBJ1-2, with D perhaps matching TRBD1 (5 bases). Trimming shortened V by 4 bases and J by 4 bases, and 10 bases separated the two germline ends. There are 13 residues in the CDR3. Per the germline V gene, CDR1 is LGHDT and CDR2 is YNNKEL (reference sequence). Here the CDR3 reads CASSRDSPYGYTF. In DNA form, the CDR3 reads TGTGCCAGCAGCCGAGACAGCCCCTATGGCTACACCTTC.

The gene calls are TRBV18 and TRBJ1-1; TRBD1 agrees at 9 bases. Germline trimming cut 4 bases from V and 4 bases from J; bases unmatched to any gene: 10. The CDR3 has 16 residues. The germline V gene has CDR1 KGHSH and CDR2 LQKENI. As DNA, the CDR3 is TGTGCCAGCTCACAGGCCCGGACAGGGGAGGGCACTGAAGCTTTCTTT. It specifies CASSQARTGEGTEAFF.

The CDR3, as DNA: TGTGCCTGGAGTCGGACAGGGACCAATCAGCCCCAGCATTTT. It encodes CAWSRTGTNQPQHF. The J gene is TRBJ1-5, the V gene TRBV30, with TRBD1 matching over 8 bases. Germline V lookup: CDR1 GTSNPN, CDR2 SVGIG (reference sequence). J lost 3 bases, V lost 2 bases, and 3 bases had no gene match. CDR3 size: 14 residues.

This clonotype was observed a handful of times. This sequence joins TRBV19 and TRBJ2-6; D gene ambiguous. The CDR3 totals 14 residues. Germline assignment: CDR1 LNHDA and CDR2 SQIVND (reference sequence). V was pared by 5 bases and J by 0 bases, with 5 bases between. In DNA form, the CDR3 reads TGTGCCAGTAGTCTTCTCTCTGGGGCCAACGTCCTGACTTTC. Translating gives CASSLLSGANVLTF. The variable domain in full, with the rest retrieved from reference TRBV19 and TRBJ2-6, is DGGITQSPKYLFRKEGQNVTLSCEQNLNHDAMYWYRQDPGQGLRLIYYSQIVNDFQKGDIAEGYSVSREKKESFPLTVTSAQKNPTAFYLCASSLLSGANVLTFGAGSRLTVL.

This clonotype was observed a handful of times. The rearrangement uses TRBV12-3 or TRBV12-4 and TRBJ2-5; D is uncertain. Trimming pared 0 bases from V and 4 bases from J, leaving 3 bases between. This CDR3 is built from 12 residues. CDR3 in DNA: TGTGCCAGCAGTTTAGCCGCAGAGACCCAGTACTTC. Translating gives CASSLAAETQYF.

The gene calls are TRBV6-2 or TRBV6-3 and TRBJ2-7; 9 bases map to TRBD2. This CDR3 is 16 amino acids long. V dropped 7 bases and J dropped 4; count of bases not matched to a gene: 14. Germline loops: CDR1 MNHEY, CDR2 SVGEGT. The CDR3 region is CASTSHGLAGTYEQYF. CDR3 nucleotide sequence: TGTGCCAGCACGTCACATGGGCTAGCGGGAACGTACGAGCAGTACTTC.

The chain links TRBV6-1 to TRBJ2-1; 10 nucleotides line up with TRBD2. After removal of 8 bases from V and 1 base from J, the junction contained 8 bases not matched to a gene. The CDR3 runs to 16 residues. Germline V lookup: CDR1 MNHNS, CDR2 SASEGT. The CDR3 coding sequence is TGTGCCAGCGTACGAGCGGGGGGGCTATCCTACAATGAGCAGTTCTTC. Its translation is CASVRAGGLSYNEQFF.

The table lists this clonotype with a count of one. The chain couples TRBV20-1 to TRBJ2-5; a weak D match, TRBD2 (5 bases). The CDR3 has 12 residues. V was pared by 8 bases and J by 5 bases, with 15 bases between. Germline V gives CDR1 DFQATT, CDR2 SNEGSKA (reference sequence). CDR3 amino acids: CSSPLEGETQYF. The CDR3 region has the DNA TGCAGTTCTCCTCTTGAGGGTGAGACCCAGTACTTC.